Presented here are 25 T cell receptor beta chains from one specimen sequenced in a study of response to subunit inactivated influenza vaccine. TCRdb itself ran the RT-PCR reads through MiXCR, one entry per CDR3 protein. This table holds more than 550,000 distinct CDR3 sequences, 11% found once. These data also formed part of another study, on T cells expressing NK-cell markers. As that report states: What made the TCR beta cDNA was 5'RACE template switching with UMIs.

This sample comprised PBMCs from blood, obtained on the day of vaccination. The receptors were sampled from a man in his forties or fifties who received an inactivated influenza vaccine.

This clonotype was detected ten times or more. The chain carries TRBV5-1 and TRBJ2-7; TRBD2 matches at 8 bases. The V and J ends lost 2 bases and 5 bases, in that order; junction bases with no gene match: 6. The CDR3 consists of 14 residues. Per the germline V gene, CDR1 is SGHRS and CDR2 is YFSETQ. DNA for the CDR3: TGCGCCAGCAGCTTTGGTAGCGGGATGCACGAGCAGTACTTC. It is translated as CASSFGSGMHEQYF.

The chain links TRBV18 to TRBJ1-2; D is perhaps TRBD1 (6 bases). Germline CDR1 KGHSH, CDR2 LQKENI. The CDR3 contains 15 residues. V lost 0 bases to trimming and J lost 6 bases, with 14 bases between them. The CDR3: CASSPPGQGSDGYTF. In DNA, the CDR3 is TGTGCCAGCTCACCACCCGGCCAGGGGAGTGATGGCTACACCTTC.

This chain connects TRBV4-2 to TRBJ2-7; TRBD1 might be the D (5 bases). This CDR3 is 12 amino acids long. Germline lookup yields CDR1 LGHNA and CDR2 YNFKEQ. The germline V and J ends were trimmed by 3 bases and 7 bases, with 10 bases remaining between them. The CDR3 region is CASSHFGQEQYF. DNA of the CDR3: TGTGCCAGCAGCCATTTCGGACAAGAGCAGTACTTC.

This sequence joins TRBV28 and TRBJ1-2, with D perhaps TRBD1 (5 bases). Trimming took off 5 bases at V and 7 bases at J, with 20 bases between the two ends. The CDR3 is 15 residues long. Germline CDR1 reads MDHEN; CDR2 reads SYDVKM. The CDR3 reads CASSTLGETHGGYTF. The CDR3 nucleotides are TGTGCCAGCAGTACCTTAGGGGAAACTCATGGTGGCTACACCTTC.

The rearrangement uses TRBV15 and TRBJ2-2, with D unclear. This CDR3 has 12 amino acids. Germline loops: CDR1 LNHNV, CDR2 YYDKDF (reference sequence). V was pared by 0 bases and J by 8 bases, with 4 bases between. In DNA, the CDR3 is TGTGCCACCAGCAGAGAGTTGGGGGAGCTGTTTTTT. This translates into CATSRELGELFF.

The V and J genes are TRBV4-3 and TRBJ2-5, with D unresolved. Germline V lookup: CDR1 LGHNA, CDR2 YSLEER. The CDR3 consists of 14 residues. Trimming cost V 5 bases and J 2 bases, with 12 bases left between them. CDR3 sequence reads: CASSERLGQETQYF. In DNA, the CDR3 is TGCGCCAGCAGCGAAAGACTGGGGCAAGAGACCCAGTACTTC.

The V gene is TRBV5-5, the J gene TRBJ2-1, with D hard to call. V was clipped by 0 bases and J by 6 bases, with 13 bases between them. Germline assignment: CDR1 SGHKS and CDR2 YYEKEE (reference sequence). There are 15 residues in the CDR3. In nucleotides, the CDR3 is TGTGCCAGCAGCTTGGCCTTATTAGATCGCAATGAGCAGTTCTTC. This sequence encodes CASSLALLDRNEQFF.

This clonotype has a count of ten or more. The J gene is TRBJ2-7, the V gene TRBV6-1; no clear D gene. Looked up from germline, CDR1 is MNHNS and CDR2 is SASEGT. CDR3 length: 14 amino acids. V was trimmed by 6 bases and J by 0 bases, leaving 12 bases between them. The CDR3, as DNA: TGTGCCAGCAGCCCTACTCCAGGCTCCTACGAGCAGTACTTC. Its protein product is CASSPTPGSYEQYF.

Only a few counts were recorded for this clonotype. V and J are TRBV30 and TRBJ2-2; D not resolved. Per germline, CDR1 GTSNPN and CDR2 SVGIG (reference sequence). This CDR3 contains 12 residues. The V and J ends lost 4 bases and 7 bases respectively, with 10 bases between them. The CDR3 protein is CAWKLPVGELFF. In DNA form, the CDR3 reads TGTGCCTGGAAACTCCCCGTCGGGGAGCTGTTTTTT.

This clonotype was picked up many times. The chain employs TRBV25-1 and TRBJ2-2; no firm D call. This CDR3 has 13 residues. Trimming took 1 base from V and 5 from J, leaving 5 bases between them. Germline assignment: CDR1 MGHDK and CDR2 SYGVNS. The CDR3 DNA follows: TGTGCCAGCAGTGAATGGGGAACCGGGGAGCTGTTTTTT. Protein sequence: CASSEWGTGELFF.

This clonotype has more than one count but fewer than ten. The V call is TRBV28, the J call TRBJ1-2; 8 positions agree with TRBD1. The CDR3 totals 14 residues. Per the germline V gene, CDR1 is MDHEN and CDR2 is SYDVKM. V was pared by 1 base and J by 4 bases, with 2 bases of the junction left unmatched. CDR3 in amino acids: CASSLSRGLYGYTF. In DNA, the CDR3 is TGTGCCAGCAGTTTATCCAGGGGGCTCTATGGCTACACCTTC.

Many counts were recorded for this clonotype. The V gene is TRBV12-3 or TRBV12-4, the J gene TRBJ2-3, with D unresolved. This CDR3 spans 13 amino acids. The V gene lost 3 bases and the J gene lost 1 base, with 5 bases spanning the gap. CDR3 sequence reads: CASSFFGTDTQYF. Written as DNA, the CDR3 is TGTGCCAGCAGTTTCTTTGGCACAGATACGCAGTATTTT.

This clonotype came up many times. CDR3 loop: CASSSKDQPQHF. The CDR3 nucleotides read TGTGCCAGCAGTTCCAAGGATCAGCCCCAGCATTTT. V is TRBV12-3 or TRBV12-4 and J is TRBJ1-5, with no clear D. Deletions cut 4 bases from V and 5 bases from J, with 6 bases between. The CDR3 consists of 12 residues.

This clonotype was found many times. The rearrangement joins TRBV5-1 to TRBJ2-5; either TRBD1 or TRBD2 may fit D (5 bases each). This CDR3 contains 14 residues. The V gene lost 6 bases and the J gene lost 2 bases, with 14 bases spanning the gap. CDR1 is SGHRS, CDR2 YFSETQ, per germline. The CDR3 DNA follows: TGCGCCAGCACCCTCGGGACCGTTCAAGAGACCCAGTACTTC. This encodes CASTLGTVQETQYF.

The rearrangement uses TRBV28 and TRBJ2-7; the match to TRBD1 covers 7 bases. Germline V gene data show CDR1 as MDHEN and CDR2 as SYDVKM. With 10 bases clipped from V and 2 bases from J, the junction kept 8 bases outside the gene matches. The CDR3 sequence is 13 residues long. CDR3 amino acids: CATSPGTAYEQYF. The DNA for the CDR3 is TGTGCCACTTCTCCAGGGACAGCCTACGAGCAGTACTTC.

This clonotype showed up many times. This CDR3 reads CASSSTAGIKKTQYF. The DNA of the CDR3 is TGTGCCAGCAGCTCCACAGCGGGGATAAAGAAGACCCAGTACTTC. The chain carries TRBV7-9 and TRBJ2-5; 7 bases are shared with TRBD2. Looked up from germline, CDR1 is SEHNR and CDR2 is FQNEAQ (reference sequence). V gave up 4 bases and J gave up 6 bases; unmatched junction bases: 11. The CDR3 sequence is 15 residues long. The full variable domain, in which reference TRBV7-9 and TRBJ2-5 provide the parts outside the CDR3, is DTGVSQNPRHKITKRGQNVTFRCDPISEHNRLYWYRQTLGQGPEFLTYFQNEAQLEKSRLLSDRFSAERPKGSFSTLEIQRTEQGDSAMYLCASSSTAGIKKTQYFGPGTRLLVL.

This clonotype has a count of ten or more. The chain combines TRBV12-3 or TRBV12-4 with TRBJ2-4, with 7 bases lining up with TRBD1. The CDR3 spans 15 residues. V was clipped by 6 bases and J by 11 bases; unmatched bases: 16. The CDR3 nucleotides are TGTGCCAGCAGGCCGCTGGGGACAGACAATGGCGTTCAGTACTTC. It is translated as CASRPLGTDNGVQYF.

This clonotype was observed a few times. The CDR3 sequence: CSASRETENTGELFF. In DNA form, the CDR3 reads TGCAGTGCTAGTCGCGAGACCGAGAACACCGGGGAGCTGTTTTTT. This sequence joins TRBV20-1 and TRBJ2-2; D call uncertain. V dropped 3 bases and J dropped 1 base, with 12 bases sitting between them. The CDR3 loop spans 15 amino acids. Germline assignment: CDR1 DFQATT and CDR2 SNEGSKA (reference sequence).

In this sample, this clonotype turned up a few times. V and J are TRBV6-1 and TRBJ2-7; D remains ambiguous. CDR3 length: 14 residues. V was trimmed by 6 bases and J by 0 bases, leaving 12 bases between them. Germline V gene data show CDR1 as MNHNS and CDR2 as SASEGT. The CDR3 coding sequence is TGTGCCAGCAGGTCCCCATCCTACTCCTACGAGCAGTACTTC. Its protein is CASRSPSYSYEQYF.

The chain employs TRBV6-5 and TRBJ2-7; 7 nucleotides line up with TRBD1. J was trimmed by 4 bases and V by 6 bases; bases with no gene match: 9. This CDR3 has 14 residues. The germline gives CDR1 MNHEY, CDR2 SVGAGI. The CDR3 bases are TGTGCCAGCAGGTTAACCGGGACAGCTTACGAGCAGTACTTC. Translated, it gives CASRLTGTAYEQYF.

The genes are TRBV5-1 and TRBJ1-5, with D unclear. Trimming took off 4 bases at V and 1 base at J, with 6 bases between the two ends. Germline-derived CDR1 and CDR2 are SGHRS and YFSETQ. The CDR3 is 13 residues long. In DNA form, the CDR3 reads TGCGCCAGCAGCCCCTTAAGCAATCAGCCCCAGCATTTT. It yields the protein CASSPLSNQPQHF.

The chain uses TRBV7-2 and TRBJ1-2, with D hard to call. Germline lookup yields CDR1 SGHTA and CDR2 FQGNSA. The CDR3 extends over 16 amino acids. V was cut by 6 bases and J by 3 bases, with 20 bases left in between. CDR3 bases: TGTGCCAGCAGTTATGTAGCGTCATCTCAAGACTATGGCTACACCTTC. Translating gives CASSYVASSQDYGYTF.

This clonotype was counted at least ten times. In DNA, the CDR3 is TGCGCCAGCAGCTTAGACAGGGGAGATCCCCTGAAGGAAAAACTGTTTTTT. It is translated as CASSLDRGDPLKEKLFF. The chain has TRBV5-1 and TRBJ1-4; 8 bases fit TRBD1. The CDR3 has 17 residues. J lost 8 bases, V lost 2 bases, and 14 bases had no gene match. Looked up from germline, CDR1 is SGHRS and CDR2 is YFSETQ.

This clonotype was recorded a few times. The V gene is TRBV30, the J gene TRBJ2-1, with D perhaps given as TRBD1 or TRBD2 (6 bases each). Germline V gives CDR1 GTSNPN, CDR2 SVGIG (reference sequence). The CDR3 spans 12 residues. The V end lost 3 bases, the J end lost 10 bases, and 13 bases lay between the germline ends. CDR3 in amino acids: CAWSSTGGEQFF. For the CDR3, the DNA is TGTGCCTGGAGCTCGACAGGAGGGGAGCAGTTCTTC.

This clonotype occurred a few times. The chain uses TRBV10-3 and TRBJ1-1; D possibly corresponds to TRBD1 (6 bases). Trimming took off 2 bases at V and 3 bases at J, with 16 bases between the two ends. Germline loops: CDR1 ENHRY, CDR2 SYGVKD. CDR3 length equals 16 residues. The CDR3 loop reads CAISETHGGWDTEAFF. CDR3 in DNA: TGTGCCATCAGTGAGACGCACGGGGGCTGGGACACTGAAGCTTTCTTT.